Reported below is one TCR beta chain. The antigen is not known. Clones were read by immunoSEQ multiplex PCR, and TCRdb kept only the in-frame ones, dropping some. The sample has more than 95,000 clones, 93% seen once. Germline V lookup: CDR1 SGHAT, CDR2 FQNNGV. V shed 4 bases and J 2 bases; nucleotides not matched to a gene: 7. CDR3 length equals 15 residues. The sample belongs to a study of T cell responses to AZD1222 COVID-19 vaccine. Whole-study findings and limits: Nearly half of spike-specific TCRs reportedly target variant regions that are unmutated in the B.1.351 and B.1.1.7 variants. Spike-specific TCR breadth rose after two AZD1222 doses, and depth rose as well. The sample set comprised mostly white British donors with more females, and clonal diversity was possibly underestimated.

The specimen was peripheral blood, collected on day 0 of AZD1222 vaccination. The receptor was isolated from an adult in good health. This chain links TRBV11-2 with TRBJ1-2, with 7 bases aligning to TRBD1. CDR3 amino acids: CASSSYRDRNYGYTF. CDR3 coding DNA: TGTGCCAGCAGCTCCTACCGGGACAGAAACTATGGCTACACCTTC.